The clone carrying this T cell receptor beta chain was seen a handful of times. The record originates from a study of T cells in Graves' hyperthyroidism and ophthalmopathy. Researchers took RNA transcripts and amplified the TCR beta CDR3 regions from them. Using the HTBI primer set, a first-round RT-PCR was run on the TCR CDR3. Using its own MiXCR run on the multiplex PCR reads, TCRdb lists one record per CDR3 protein. The sample carries a few hundred thousand distinct CDR3 sequences, 15% to 19% recorded once. No ophthalmopathy progression within 18 months constituted stable Graves' hyperthyroidism. Trimming removed 7 bases from V and 9 bases from J, with 19 bases in between. The CDR3 contains 14 residues.

The specimen was blood. The source of this sequence is a woman aged 25 to 39 with Graves' hyperthyroidism. The V call is TRBV12-3 or TRBV12-4, the J call TRBJ2-1, with D perhaps given as TRBD1 or TRBD2 (5 bases each). The CDR3 DNA follows: TGTGCCAGCAACCCCGGGACCTCTTACGGTGAGCAGTTCTTC. Amino acids: CASNPGTSYGEQFF.